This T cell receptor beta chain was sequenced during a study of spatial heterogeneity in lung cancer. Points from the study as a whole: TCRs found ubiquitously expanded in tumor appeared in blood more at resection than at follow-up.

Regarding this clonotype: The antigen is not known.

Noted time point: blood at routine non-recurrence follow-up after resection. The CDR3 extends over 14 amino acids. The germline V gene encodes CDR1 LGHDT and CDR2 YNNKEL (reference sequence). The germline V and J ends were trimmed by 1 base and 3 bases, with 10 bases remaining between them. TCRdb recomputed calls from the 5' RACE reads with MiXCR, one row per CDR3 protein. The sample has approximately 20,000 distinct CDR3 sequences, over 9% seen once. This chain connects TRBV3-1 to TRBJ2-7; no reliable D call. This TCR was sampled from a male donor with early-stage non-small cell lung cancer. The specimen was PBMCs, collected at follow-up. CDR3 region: CASSQALGNYEQYF. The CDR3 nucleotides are TGTGCCAGCAGCCAAGCACTTGGAAACTACGAGCAGTACTTC.